These T cell receptor beta chains were read from a single sample in a study of T-cell memory formation after mild COVID-19. Via MiXCR, TCRdb re-called the 5' RACE reads, giving one row per CDR3 protein. This table holds around 450,000 distinct CDR3 sequences, approximately 24% found once. The sequencing input was PBMCs or a T cell subset sorted from them (not recorded which). The receptors originated from an adult woman who had mild COVID-19 (a few samples of this study predate the infection). Cell type and time point are not known. The CDR3 runs from the conserved cysteine through the conserved F or W. A D gene is named only where the DNA matches it firmly. The size entry is marked missing in some rows and otherwise reads once, few, many or a size class.

>TRBJ1-1|.|TRBV29-1|few
TGCAGCGCCGGACGCGGGGCCTCTGGCACTGAAGCTTTCTTT
CSAGRGASGTEAFF
>TRBJ2-3|TRBD2|TRBV20-1|few
TGCAGTGCCCCCTGGGAGGGGAACCCCATAGATACGCAGTATTTT
CSAPWEGNPIDTQYF
>TRBJ1-2|.|TRBV10-3|few
TGTGCCATCAGTGAGCCCGGGACTTCTACATTTAACTATGGCTACACCTTC
CAISEPGTSTFNYGYTF
>TRBJ1-6|TRBD1|TRBV4-3|.
TGCGCCAGCAGGAGGGACAGGGCATTGGTGGGACCCCTCCACTTT
CASRRDRALVGPLHF
>TRBJ2-3|TRBD2|TRBV2|.
TGTGCCAGCAGTGGCCAAAAGCGGGAGGCAGATACGCAGTATTTT
CASSGQKREADTQYF
>TRBJ2-4|.|TRBV7-2|few
TGTGCTAGCAGCTTCAAATGGACAGCGGACCTAGCCAAAAACATTCAGTACTTC
CASSFKWTADLAKNIQYF
>TRBJ2-1|.|TRBV19|.
TGTGCCAGGAGCCCGCTCGTGGGGATCAATGAGCAGTTCTTC
CARSPLVGINEQFF
>TRBJ2-5|.|TRBV5-1|.
TGCGCCAGCAGCTTGGTGGGCGGAACCCAAGAGACCCAGTACTTC
CASSLVGGTQETQYF
>TRBJ1-6|.|TRBV5-6|.
TGTGCCAGCAGCTTGGTCACGGAAGGGGGATATTCACCCCTCCACTTT
CASSLVTEGGYSPLHF
>TRBJ1-2|.|TRBV4-2|.
TGTGCCAGCAGCCAAGAAGGGGCATTCACGGGGGGCTACACCTTC
CASSQEGAFTGGYTF
>TRBJ1-1|.|TRBV18|many
TGTGCCAGCAGCCCCGGGAGGAACACTGAAGCTTTCTTT
CASSPGRNTEAFF
>TRBJ1-2|TRBD1|TRBV12-3/TRBV12-4|many
TGTGCCAGCAGTCCCCGGGAGGGGGCCGGCTATGGCTACACCTTC
CASSPREGAGYGYTF
>TRBJ2-6|.|TRBV7-9|.
TGTGCCAGCACCAAGTTCTCTGGGGCCAACGTCCTGACTTTC
CASTKFSGANVLTF
>TRBJ2-1|.|TRBV7-9|.
TGTGCCAGCAGCGTCGGGGCTCCGGGGAATGAGCAGTTCTTC
CASSVGAPGNEQFF
>TRBJ2-5|TRBD1|TRBV6-5|.
TGTGCCAGCAGTTTTCTGCAGGGGGTATCCTTTTGGACCCAGTACTTC
CASSFLQGVSFWTQYF
>TRBJ2-5|.|TRBV7-9|few
TGTGCCAGCAGCTTAGCGTCCCAAGGGACCCAGTACTTC
CASSLASQGTQYF
>TRBJ2-7|TRBD1|TRBV2|few
TGTGCCAGCAGTCGCATTCGACAGGGTGCCTACGAGCAGTACTTC
CASSRIRQGAYEQYF
>TRBJ2-2|.|TRBV6-5|.
TGTGCCAGCAGTTACCTCACCGGGGAGCTGTTTTTT
CASSYLTGELFF
>TRBJ2-1|TRBD2|TRBV6-5|few
TGTGCCAGCAGTCAAACTGGGGCGGGAGGGAACAATGAGCAGTTCTTC
CASSQTGAGGNNEQFF
>TRBJ1-6|.|TRBV5-1|.
TGCGCCAGCAGCCCTCGGGACGGAAATAATTCACCCCTCCACTTT
CASSPRDGNNSPLHF
>TRBJ2-4|.|TRBV15|.
TGTGCCACCAGCAAGAGGGAGTTCATTCAGTACTTC
CATSKREFIQYF
>TRBJ1-5|TRBD1|TRBV20-1|few
TGCAGTGCTCCTGACAGGGGCCCTAATCAGCCCCAGCATTTT
CSAPDRGPNQPQHF
>TRBJ2-7|TRBD2|TRBV2|few
TGTGCCACCCAGCGGGAGTCCTACGAGCAGTACTTC
CATQRESYEQYF
>TRBJ2-1|TRBD2|TRBV7-9|few
TGTGCCAGCAGCTTCCTAGATGAGGCGGGAGGGCCGAACAATGAGCAGTTCTTC
CASSFLDEAGGPNNEQFF
>TRBJ1-1|.|TRBV4-1|.
TGCGCCAGCAGCCCCTACGAGTCAACTGAAGCTTTCTTT
CASSPYESTEAFF
>TRBJ1-4|TRBD1|TRBV14|.
TGTGCCAGCAGTGGTGGCAGGGGGAATGAAAAACTGTTTTTT
CASSGGRGNEKLFF
>TRBJ2-1|TRBD2|TRBV12-3/TRBV12-4|.
TGTGCCAGCAGTTTATTAGAGTTTAGGACTAGCGGGAGAAATTCCTACAATGAGCAGTTCTTC
CASSLLEFRTSGRNSYNEQFF